The clone carrying this T cell receptor beta chain was detected once. This sample stems from a study of cytomegalovirus exposure and HLA in healthy donors. The CDR3 runs to 15 residues. In germline, CDR1 is PRHDT, CDR2 FYEKMQ (reference sequence). V shed 5 bases and J 3 bases; nucleotides not matched to a gene: 3. Sequencing used immunoSEQ multiplex PCR; TCRdb keeps in-frame clones, though not all of them. Of 150,000 to 200,000 clones listed, about nine tenths are singletons. This receptor was obtained from a young man in good health and CMV-seropositive. This rearrangement joins TRBV13 to TRBJ2-7, with 14 bases identical to TRBD2. Sequencing was done on a sample of PBMCs. CDR3 sequence: CASSMGTSGSYEQYF. CDR3 nucleotide sequence: TGTGCCAGCAGCATGGGGACTAGCGGGAGCTACGAGCAGTACTTC.